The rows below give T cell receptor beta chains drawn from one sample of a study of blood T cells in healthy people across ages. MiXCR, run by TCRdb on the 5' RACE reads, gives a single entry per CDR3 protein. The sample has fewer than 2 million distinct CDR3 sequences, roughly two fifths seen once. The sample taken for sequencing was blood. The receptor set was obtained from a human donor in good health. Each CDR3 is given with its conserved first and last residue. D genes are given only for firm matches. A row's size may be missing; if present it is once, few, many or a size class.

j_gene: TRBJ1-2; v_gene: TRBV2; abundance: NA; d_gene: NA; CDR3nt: TGTGCCAGCCAGTGGGACAAGATGGGCTATGGCTACACCTTC; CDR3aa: CASQWDKMGYGYTF
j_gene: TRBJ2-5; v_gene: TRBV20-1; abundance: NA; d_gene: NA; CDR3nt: TGCAGCGTTCTAGGAACCTGGGAGACCCAGTACTTC; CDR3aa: CSVLGTWETQYF
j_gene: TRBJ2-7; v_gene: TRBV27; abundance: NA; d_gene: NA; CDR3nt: TGTGCCAGCAGTATAGGGACTGGAACCCGCGAGCAGTACTTC; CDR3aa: CASSIGTGTREQYF
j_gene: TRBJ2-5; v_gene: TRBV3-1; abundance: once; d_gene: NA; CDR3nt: TGTGCCAGCAGCCAAGAGCGGCCGGGACTCCCACGGGCCCAGTACTTC; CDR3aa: CASSQERPGLPRAQYF
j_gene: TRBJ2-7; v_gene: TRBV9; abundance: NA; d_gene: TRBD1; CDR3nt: TGTGCCAGCACCCCGGGACAGGGGACCTACTACGAGCAGTACTTC; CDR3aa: CASTPGQGTYYEQYF
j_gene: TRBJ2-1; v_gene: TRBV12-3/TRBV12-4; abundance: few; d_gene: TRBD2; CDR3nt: TGTGCCAGCAGTCGGGGACTAGTCCTGGATGAGCAGTTCTTC; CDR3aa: CASSRGLVLDEQFF
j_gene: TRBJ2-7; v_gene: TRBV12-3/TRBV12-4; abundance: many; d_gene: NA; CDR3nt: TGTGCCAGCAGGGGCAGAGGGTTTACCGAGCAGTACTTC; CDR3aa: CASRGRGFTEQYF
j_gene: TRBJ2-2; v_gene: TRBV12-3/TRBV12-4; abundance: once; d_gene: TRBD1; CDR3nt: TGTGCCAGCAGATCGGACAGGGGTCAGACCGGGGAGCTGTTTTTT; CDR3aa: CASRSDRGQTGELFF
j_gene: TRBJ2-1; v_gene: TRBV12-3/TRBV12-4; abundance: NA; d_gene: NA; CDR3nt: TGTGCCAGCAGTTTGGCGGGGTTAAGCTCCTACAATGAGCAGTTCTTC; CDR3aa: CASSLAGLSSYNEQFF
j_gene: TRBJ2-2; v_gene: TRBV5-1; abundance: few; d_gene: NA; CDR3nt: TGCGCCAGCAGCTTACAACAGGGAAACACCGGGGAGCTGTTTTTT; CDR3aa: CASSLQQGNTGELFF
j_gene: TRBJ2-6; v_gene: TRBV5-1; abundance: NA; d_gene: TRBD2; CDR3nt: TGCGCCAGCAGCTGGGAGGGTAGTTCAGGGGCCAACGTCCTGACTTTC; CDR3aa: CASSWEGSSGANVLTF
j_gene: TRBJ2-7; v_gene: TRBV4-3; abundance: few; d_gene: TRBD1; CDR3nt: TGCGCTTGTCACCGTGGGACAGTCTACGAGCAGTACTTC; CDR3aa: CACHRGTVYEQYF
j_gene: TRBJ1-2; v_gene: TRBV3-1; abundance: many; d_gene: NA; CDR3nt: TGTGCCAGCAGCCAAGGGTCGAACTATGGCTACACCTTC; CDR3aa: CASSQGSNYGYTF
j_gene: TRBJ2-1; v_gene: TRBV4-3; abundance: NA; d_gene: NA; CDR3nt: TGCGCCAGCAGCCAAGATCAGGAGTTCTCAGTGGGTGAGCAGTTCTTC; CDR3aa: CASSQDQEFSVGEQFF
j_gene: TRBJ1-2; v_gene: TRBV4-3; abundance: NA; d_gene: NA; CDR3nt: TGCGCCAGCAGCCAAGGCCCGTCCTCCGGCTACACCTTC; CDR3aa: CASSQGPSSGYTF
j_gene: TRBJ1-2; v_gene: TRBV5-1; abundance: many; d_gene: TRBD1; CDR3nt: TGCGCCAGCAGCCTGGGGACAGGGGGCTATGGCTACACCTTC; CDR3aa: CASSLGTGGYGYTF
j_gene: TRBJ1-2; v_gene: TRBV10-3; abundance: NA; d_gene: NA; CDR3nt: TGTGCCATCAGTGAGTGGGACCCTGCTAACTATGGCTACACCTTC; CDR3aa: CAISEWDPANYGYTF
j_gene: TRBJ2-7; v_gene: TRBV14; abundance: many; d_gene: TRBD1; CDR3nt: TGTGCCAGCAGCGGACAGGGGGTAAACGAGCAGTACTTC; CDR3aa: CASSGQGVNEQYF
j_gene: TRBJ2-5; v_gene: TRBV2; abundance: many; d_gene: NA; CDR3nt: TGTGCCAGCAGTGACAGGGGCGCGGAGACCCAGTACTTC; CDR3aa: CASSDRGAETQYF
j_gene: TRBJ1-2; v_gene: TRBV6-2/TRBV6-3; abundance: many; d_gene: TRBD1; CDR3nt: TGTGCCAGCACCGACAGGGCCGGCTACACCTTC; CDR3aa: CASTDRAGYTF
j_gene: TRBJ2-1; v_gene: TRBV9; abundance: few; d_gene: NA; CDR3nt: TGTGCCAGCAGCGTAGGGGGTACCTCTGTCAATGAGCAGTTCTTC; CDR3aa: CASSVGGTSVNEQFF
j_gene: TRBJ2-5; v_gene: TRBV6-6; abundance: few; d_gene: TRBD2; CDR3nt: TGTGCCAGCAGCTTCGCGACCCTAGCGGGGTATGAGACCCAGTACTTC; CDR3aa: CASSFATLAGYETQYF
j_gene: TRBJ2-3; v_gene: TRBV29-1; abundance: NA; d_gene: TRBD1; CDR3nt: TGCAGCGTCGTTTATTCGTACAGGGGGCGAGCAGATACGCAGTATTTT; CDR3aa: CSVVYSYRGRADTQYF
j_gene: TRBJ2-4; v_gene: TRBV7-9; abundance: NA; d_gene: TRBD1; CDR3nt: TGTGGCAGCAGCTCCCCGGACAGGGGAGACATTCAGTACTTC; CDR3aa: CGSSSPDRGDIQYF
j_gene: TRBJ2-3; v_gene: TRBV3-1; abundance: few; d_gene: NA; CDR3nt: TGTGCCAGCAGCTCTAGTTGGGATACGCAGTATTTT; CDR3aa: CASSSSWDTQYF
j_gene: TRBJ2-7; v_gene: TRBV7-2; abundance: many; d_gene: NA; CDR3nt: TGTGCCAGCAGCTTAGCTACTTCGTCGAGGCAGTACTTC; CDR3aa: CASSLATSSRQYF
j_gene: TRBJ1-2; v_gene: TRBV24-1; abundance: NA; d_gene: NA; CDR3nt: TGTGCCACCGCAGGGTCCAACTATGGCTACACCTTC; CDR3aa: CATAGSNYGYTF
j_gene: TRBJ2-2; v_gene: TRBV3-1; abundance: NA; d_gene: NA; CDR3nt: TGTGCCAGCAGCCCGTTCAGGGGGGCAGGGTTGAACACCGGGGAGCTGTTTTTT; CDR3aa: CASSPFRGAGLNTGELFF
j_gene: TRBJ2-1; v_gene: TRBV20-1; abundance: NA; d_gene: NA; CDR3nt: TGCAGTGCTAGAGAAAACAGAAACAATGAGCAGTTCTTC; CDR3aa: CSARENRNNEQFF
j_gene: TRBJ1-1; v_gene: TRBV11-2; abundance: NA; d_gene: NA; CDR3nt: TGTGCCAGCAGCTTAGATTGGGTCACTCCGTCCTTT; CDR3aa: CASSLDWVTPSF
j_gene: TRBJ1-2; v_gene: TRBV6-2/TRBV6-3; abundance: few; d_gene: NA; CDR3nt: TGTGCCACGGGAACTGACGTTACCTATGGCTACACCTTC; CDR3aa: CATGTDVTYGYTF